This T cell receptor (beta chain) derives from a study of cytotoxic CD8 clonotypes in ibrutinib-treated CLL. Looking at the study overall: Across the patients, 10 to 12 were relapsed/refractory, 15 treatment-naive and 17 to 18 IGHV unmutated. Points from the study as a whole: Rising at ibrutinib response, clonality subsequently fell back toward baseline at progression. Sustained-remission and progressing patients had different sampling times.

Unmatched junction bases numbered 10, after V lost 4 bases and J lost 6 bases. The CDR3 covers 16 residues. Germline-derived CDR1 and CDR2 are LGHNA and YNFKEQ. Sequencing was performed with immunoSEQ multiplex PCR; in TCRdb, only in-frame clones are kept and a portion is missing. The table records approximately 60,000 clones, around 60% of them present only once. This clone has more than one count but fewer than ten. Antigen specificity is unknown. The TCR originated in a human donor with chronic lymphocytic leukemia. The chain has TRBV4-2 and TRBJ2-1; 9 bases map to TRBD2. Source: PBMCs, taken after 24 months of ibrutinib treatment. The CDR3 is CASSLRGSGSRNEQFF. CDR3 DNA sequence: TGTGCCAGCAGCCTAAGGGGTAGCGGGAGTCGCAATGAGCAGTTCTTC.